This TCR beta chain derives from a study of cytomegalovirus exposure and HLA in healthy donors. The study, taken as a whole, reports: Association of 16,951 TCR beta sequences with HLA alleles was found at 0.05 false discovery rate in a later analysis. Presence/absence analyses assumed roughly uniform sequencing depth across donors.

These donors counted as nominally healthy when sampled, but unrecorded immune exposures were likely. With 60 Vbeta and 13 Jbeta primers, the PCR was carried out. Sequenced by immunoSEQ multiplex PCR; TCRdb stores in-frame clones only, minus some. The sample shows approximately 160,000 clones, about 77% of them seen only once. With 8 bases removed from V and 2 bases from J, the gap between germline ends came to 11 bases. This CDR3 is 13 amino acids long. Germline V gene sequence: CDR1 ENHRY, CDR2 SYGVKD. On this clone: Its antigen is currently unknown.

The chain couples TRBV10-3 to TRBJ2-3; maybe TRBD1 (6 bases). Sample: PBMCs. The receptor was derived from a male donor in good health and CMV-seropositive. DNA of the CDR3: TGTGCCATCGGGGGCGGGCTCACAGATACGCAGTATTTT. Translation: CAIGGGLTDTQYF.